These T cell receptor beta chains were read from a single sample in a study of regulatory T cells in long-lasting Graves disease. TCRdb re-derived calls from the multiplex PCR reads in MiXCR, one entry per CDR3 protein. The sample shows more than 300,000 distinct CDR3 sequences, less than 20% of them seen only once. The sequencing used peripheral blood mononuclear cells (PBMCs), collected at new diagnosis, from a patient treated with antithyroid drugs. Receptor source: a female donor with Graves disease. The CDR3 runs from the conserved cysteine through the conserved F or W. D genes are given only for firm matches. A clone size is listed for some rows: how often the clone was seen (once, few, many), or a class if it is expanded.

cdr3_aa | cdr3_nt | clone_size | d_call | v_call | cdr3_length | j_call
CASSLLGYGYTF | TGTGCCAGCAGCCTTCTAGGATATGGCTACACCTTC | many | - | TRBV5-5 | 12 | TRBJ1-2
CASSSRQTGGGYTF | TGTGCCAGCAGTAGCCGACAGACAGGGGGAGGCTACACCTTC | few | TRBD1 | TRBV27 | 14 | TRBJ1-2
CSPPDRGLRRSTDTQYF | TGCAGTCCCCCGGACAGGGGGCTACGGAGAAGCACAGATACGCAGTATTTT | many | TRBD1 | TRBV20-1 | 17 | TRBJ2-3
CASSLIPEGQNYEQYF | TGTGCCAGCAGCTTAATCCCCGAGGGACAGAACTACGAGCAGTACTTC | - | TRBD1 | TRBV7-2 | 16 | TRBJ2-7
CASSPRETGANVLTF | TGTGCCAGCTCACCACGGGAGACTGGGGCCAACGTCCTGACTTTC | - | - | TRBV18 | 15 | TRBJ2-6
CASSLDRAQQPQHF | TGTGCCAGCAGCTTGGACAGGGCCCAACAGCCCCAGCATTTT | few | - | TRBV5-8 | 14 | TRBJ1-5
CASSQDPGRNEAFF | TGTGCCAGCAGCCAAGACCCAGGGCGGAATGAAGCTTTCTTT | many | - | TRBV14 | 14 | TRBJ1-1
CSAKLGGRLDTQYF | TGCAGTGCTAAACTAGGCGGGAGGCTGGATACGCAGTATTTT | many | TRBD2 | TRBV20-1 | 14 | TRBJ2-3
CASSSSGGATGNTIYF | TGTGCCAGCTCATCTTCAGGGGGCGCGACTGGAAACACCATATATTTT | - | TRBD1 | TRBV18 | 16 | TRBJ1-3
CATSRDSGGYQETQYF | TGTGCCACCAGCAGAGATTCGGGGGGATACCAAGAGACCCAGTACTTC | - | TRBD2 | TRBV15 | 16 | TRBJ2-5
CASSWGWNTEAFF | TGTGCCAGCAGCTGGGGGTGGAACACTGAAGCTTTCTTT | many | - | TRBV5-5 | 13 | TRBJ1-1
CSVDEGAYGYTF | TGCAGCGTTGACGAGGGTGCCTATGGCTACACCTTC | many | - | TRBV29-1 | 12 | TRBJ1-2
CASSRGPGAGNTEAFF | TGCGCCAGCAGCCGAGGGCCGGGGGCGGGAAACACTGAAGCTTTCTTT | - | - | TRBV4-3 | 16 | TRBJ1-1
CASSPLAATSGGAVPNTQYF | TGTGCCAGCAGCCCCCTGGCCGCGACTAGCGGGGGGGCCGTTCCAAATACGCAGTATTTT | - | TRBD2 | TRBV7-9 | 20 | TRBJ2-3
CASRWANYGYTF | TGTGCCAGCCGCTGGGCTAACTATGGCTACACCTTC | few | - | TRBV28 | 12 | TRBJ1-2
CATSDFGTSADTQYF | TGTGCCACCAGTGATTTCGGGACTAGCGCAGATACGCAGTATTTT | few | TRBD2 | TRBV24-1 | 15 | TRBJ2-3
CASSAEKGKLFF | TGTGCCAGCAGCGCAGAGAAGGGCAAACTGTTTTTT | - | - | TRBV7-2 | 12 | TRBJ1-4
CACSGDGTGNNEQFF | TGTGCCTGCTCTGGGGACGGGACAGGGAACAATGAGCAGTTCTTC | - | TRBD1 | TRBV7-2 | 15 | TRBJ2-1
CASSQGATEEKLFF | TGTGCCAGCAGTCAGGGGGCGACGGAGGAAAAACTGTTTTTT | many | TRBD1 | TRBV12-3/TRBV12-4 | 14 | TRBJ1-4
CASRSPGGTEAFF | TGTGCCAGCAGATCGCCAGGGGGCACTGAAGCTTTCTTT | many | TRBD1 | TRBV12-3/TRBV12-4 | 13 | TRBJ1-1
CSAVGSATNEKLFF | TGCAGTGCTGTGGGAAGCGCAACTAATGAAAAACTGTTTTTT | - | - | TRBV20-1 | 14 | TRBJ1-4
CASSQGGQGGNQPQHF | TGTGCCAGCAGCCAAGGAGGACAGGGCGGCAATCAGCCCCAGCATTTT | many | TRBD1 | TRBV3-1 | 16 | TRBJ1-5
CSASFEGPNETQYF | TGCAGTGCTAGTTTCGAGGGACCTAACGAGACCCAGTACTTC | many | - | TRBV20-1 | 14 | TRBJ2-5
CASSQKGARDSPLHF | TGTGCCAGCAGCCAGAAGGGGGCGCGGGATTCACCCCTCCACTTT | many | TRBD1 | TRBV3-1 | 15 | TRBJ1-6
CASSSRVSGRANQYF | TGTGCCAGCAGCTCCCGAGTTAGCGGGAGGGCTAACCAGTACTTC | - | TRBD2 | TRBV11-2 | 15 | TRBJ2-5
CASSLVRGNGQFF | TGTGCCAGCAGCTTAGTGCGTGGCAATGGGCAGTTCTTC | - | - | TRBV11-2 | 13 | TRBJ2-1
CASGFEELGGYTF | TGTGCTAGTGGTTTTGAGGAGTTAGGTGGCTACACCTTC | many | - | TRBV12-5 | 13 | TRBJ1-2
CASSHPRTSGNDEQYF | TGTGCCAGCAGTCACCCCCGGACTAGCGGGAACGACGAGCAGTACTTC | - | TRBD2 | TRBV28 | 16 | TRBJ2-7
CASSQDPSGNTYEQYF | TGCGCCAGCAGCCAAGACCCTAGCGGTAATACCTACGAGCAGTACTTC | - | TRBD2 | TRBV4-1 | 16 | TRBJ2-7
CAISAGGSPVDYGYTF | TGTGCCATCAGCGCAGGGGGCTCCCCTGTTGACTATGGCTACACCTTC | - | TRBD1 | TRBV10-3 | 16 | TRBJ1-2
CASSTKQGRGEKLFF | TGTGCCAGCAGCACCAAACAGGGGCGGGGGGAAAAACTGTTTTTT | - | TRBD1 | TRBV6-1 | 15 | TRBJ1-4
CASKDGSYEQYF | TGTGCCAGCAAGGACGGCTCCTACGAGCAGTACTTC | many | - | TRBV7-9 | 12 | TRBJ2-7
CASSRRLNSGVGSYNEQFF | TGTGCCAGCAGCCGCCGGCTAAATAGCGGGGTAGGCTCCTACAATGAGCAGTTCTTC | many | TRBD2 | TRBV11-2 | 19 | TRBJ2-1
CASSRTGSEQFF | TGTGCCAGCAGTCGGACAGGGAGTGAGCAGTTCTTC | many | TRBD1 | TRBV12-3/TRBV12-4 | 12 | TRBJ2-1
CASSDFGTGGTYEQYF | TGCGCCAGCAGTGATTTCGGGACAGGGGGCACCTACGAGCAGTACTTC | many | TRBD1 | TRBV10-2 | 16 | TRBJ2-7
CSATGGRDTIYF | TGCAGTGCTACAGGGGGCCGGGACACCATATATTTT | many | TRBD1 | TRBV20-1 | 12 | TRBJ1-3
CASSFHRGGYGYTF | TGTGCCAGCAGTTTCCACAGGGGAGGCTATGGCTACACCTTC | many | TRBD1 | TRBV12-3/TRBV12-4 | 14 | TRBJ1-2
CASSSQGMNTEAFF | TGTGCCAGCAGCTCACAGGGAATGAACACTGAAGCTTTCTTT | many | - | TRBV7-2 | 14 | TRBJ1-1
CASSVGQGDQPQHF | TGCGCCAGCAGCGTGGGACAGGGGGATCAGCCCCAGCATTTT | many | TRBD1 | TRBV5-1 | 14 | TRBJ1-5
CATSDPLAGVQETQYF | TGTGCCACCAGTGACCCTCTAGCGGGAGTCCAAGAGACCCAGTACTTC | many | TRBD2 | TRBV24-1 | 16 | TRBJ2-5
CASSDQGRNEQFF | TGTGCCAGCAGTGATCAGGGAAGGAATGAGCAGTTCTTC | - | - | TRBV2 | 13 | TRBJ2-1